These T cell receptor beta chains were read from a single sample in a study of beta chain features in type 1 diabetes. Some clones are missing from TCRdb's copy, which holds only in-frame ones; the method was immunoSEQ multiplex PCR. The sample includes around 200,000 clones, less than 15% of them seen just once. Sequencing was carried out using central memory CD4+ T cells from blood. Receptor source: a woman under 30 in good health. The CDR3 runs from the conserved cysteine through the conserved F or W. D genes are given only for firm matches. Clone size appears in some rows only: once, few, many, or a class for an expanded clone.

J	D	size	V	DNA	CDR3
TRBJ1-1	TRBD1	NA	TRBV30	TGTGCCTGGCGGACAGGGCGACTCACTGAAGCTTTCTTT	CAWRTGRLTEAFF
TRBJ2-4	TRBD2	once	TRBV2	TGTGCCAGCAGTGAATGGGGGGGGGTAAACATTCAGTACTTC	CASSEWGGVNIQYF
TRBJ2-3	NA	few	TRBV7-8	TGTGCCAGCAGCCTAGTTCTTAGCACAGATACGCAGTATTTT	CASSLVLSTDTQYF
TRBJ1-1	NA	NA	TRBV7-9	TGTGCCAGCAGCCGGGAGAGTGGGAACACTGAAGCTTTCTTT	CASSRESGNTEAFF
TRBJ2-5	NA	NA	TRBV11-2	TGTGCCAGCAGCTTAGCTTCGGACAGACAAGAGACCCAGTACTTC	CASSLASDRQETQYF
TRBJ2-1	TRBD2	once	TRBV7-2	TGTGCCAGCAGCTCTCGAGGGACTAGCGGGAGTAATGAGCAGTTCTTC	CASSSRGTSGSNEQFF
TRBJ2-1	NA	few	TRBV11-3	TGTGCCAGCAGCCAACTAGCACAACCGCTCAATGAGCAGTTCTTC	CASSQLAQPLNEQFF
TRBJ2-3	NA	NA	TRBV27	TGTGCCAGCAGTTTAGGAGGGTATGATCTAGATACGCAGTATTTT	CASSLGGYDLDTQYF
TRBJ2-3	NA	NA	TRBV6-1	TGTGCCAGCAGTGAACCGGCGGAACGAGATACGCAGTATTTT	CASSEPAERDTQYF
TRBJ2-7	NA	few	TRBV14	TGTGCCAGCAATTTAGCTGAAAGCTCCTACGAGCAGTACTTC	CASNLAESSYEQYF
TRBJ2-3	TRBD2	few	TRBV5-4	TGTGCCAGCAGCTTGGACAGGTGGGGAGGGGCGCAGTATTTT	CASSLDRWGGAQYF
TRBJ1-4	NA	NA	TRBV6-6	TGTGCCAGTAAGACGGGGAAAGCAACTAATGAAAAACTGTTTTTT	CASKTGKATNEKLFF
TRBJ1-1	TRBD1	NA	TRBV27	TGTGCCAGCAGCTTAGCCTGGGACAGCACTGAAGCTTTCTTT	CASSLAWDSTEAFF
TRBJ2-1	NA	NA	TRBV19	TGTGCCAGTAGTCTGAGGACCGGGACTCTAGATGAGCAGTTCTTC	CASSLRTGTLDEQFF
TRBJ2-3	NA	few	TRBV18	TGTGCCAGCTCACGTTTAGCCGGAGGGACAGATACGCAGTATTTT	CASSRLAGGTDTQYF
TRBJ2-2	TRBD2	NA	TRBV30	TGTGCCTGGAGTTCCGGACTAGACGGCACCGGGGAGCTGTTTTTT	CAWSSGLDGTGELFF
TRBJ2-3	NA	few	TRBV9	TGTGCCAGCAGCCCCCAGGCCGTCACAGATACGCAGTATTTT	CASSPQAVTDTQYF
TRBJ2-2	TRBD1	few	TRBV9	TGTGCCAGCAGCGGGCCACAGGGGAAGACCGGGGAGCTGTTTTTT	CASSGPQGKTGELFF
TRBJ2-3	NA	few	TRBV19	TGTGCCAGTACTCCTGGGGCAGCTAGCACAGATACGCAGTATTTT	CASTPGAASTDTQYF
TRBJ1-1	NA	few	TRBV27	TGTGCCAGCAGGAGGGGACAAATGAACACTGAAGCTTTCTTT	CASRRGQMNTEAFF
TRBJ1-1	TRBD1	NA	TRBV29-1	TGCAGCGTTTTTGGACAGGCTATGAACACTGAAGCTTTCTTT	CSVFGQAMNTEAFF
TRBJ2-5	NA	NA	TRBV9	TGTGCCAGCAGCACCCGGGGGTGGGGAGAGGAGACCCAGTACTTC	CASSTRGWGEETQYF